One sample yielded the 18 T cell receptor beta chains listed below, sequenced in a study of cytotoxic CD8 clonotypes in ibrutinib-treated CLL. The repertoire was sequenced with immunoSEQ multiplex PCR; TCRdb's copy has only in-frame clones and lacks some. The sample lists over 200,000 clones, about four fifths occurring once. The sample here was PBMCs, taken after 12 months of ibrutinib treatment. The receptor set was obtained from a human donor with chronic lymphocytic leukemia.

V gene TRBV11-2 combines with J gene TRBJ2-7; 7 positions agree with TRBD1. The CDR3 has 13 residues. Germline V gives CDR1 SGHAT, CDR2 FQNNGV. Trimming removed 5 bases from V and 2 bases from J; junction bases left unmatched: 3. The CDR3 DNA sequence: TGTGCCAGCAGCCTCGACAGGGCCTACGAGCAGTACTTC. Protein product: CASSLDRAYEQYF.

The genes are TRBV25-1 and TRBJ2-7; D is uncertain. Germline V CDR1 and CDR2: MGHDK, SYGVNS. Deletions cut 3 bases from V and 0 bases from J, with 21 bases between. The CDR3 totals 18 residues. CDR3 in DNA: TGTGCCAGCAGTGATTCTCAGGCCCGGGCGTCAAGCTCCTACGAGCAGTACTTC. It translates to CASSDSQARASSSYEQYF.

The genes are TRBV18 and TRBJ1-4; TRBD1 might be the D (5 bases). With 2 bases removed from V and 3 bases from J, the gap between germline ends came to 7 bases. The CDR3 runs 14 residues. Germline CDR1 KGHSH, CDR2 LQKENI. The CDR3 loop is CASSPGAPNEKLFF. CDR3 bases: TGTGCCAGCTCACCAGGGGCCCCTAATGAAAAACTGTTTTTT.

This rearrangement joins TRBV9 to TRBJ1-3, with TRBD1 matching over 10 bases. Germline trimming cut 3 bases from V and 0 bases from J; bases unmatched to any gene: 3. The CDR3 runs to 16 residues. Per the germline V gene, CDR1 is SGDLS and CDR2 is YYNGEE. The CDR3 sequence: CASSETGGLSGNTIYF. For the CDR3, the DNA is TGTGCCAGCAGCGAGACAGGGGGCCTCTCTGGAAACACCATATATTTT.

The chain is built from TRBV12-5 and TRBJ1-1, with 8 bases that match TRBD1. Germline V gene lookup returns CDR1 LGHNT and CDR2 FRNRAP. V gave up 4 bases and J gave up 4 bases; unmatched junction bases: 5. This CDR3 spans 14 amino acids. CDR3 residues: CASGSGTGFTEAFF. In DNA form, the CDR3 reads TGTGCTAGTGGTTCCGGGACAGGATTCACTGAAGCTTTCTTT.

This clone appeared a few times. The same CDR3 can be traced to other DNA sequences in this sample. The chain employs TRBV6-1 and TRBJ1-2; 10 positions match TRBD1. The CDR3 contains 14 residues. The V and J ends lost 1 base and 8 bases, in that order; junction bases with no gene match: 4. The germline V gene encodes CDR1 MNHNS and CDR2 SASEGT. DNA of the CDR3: TGTGCCAGCAGTGAAGGACAGGGGGCGGGAGGCTACACCTTC. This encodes CASSEGQGAGGYTF.

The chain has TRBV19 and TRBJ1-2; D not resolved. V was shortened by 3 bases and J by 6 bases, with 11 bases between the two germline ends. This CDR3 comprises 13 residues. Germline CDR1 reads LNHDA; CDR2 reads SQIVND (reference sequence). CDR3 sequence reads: CASSIRGRNGYTF. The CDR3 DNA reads TGTGCCAGTAGTATTCGAGGAAGGAATGGCTACACCTTC.

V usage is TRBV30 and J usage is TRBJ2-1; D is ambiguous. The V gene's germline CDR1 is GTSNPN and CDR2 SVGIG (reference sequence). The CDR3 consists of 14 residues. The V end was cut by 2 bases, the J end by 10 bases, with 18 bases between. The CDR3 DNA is TGTGCCTGGAGTAGGAGCCGGAGTATTGACGAGCAGTTCTTC. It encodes CAWSRSRSIDEQFF.

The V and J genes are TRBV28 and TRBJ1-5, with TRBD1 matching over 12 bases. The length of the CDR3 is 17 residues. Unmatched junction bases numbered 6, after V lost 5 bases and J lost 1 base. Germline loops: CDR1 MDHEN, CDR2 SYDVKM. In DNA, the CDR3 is TGTGCCAGCAGTGTGCCGGGACAGGGGGCCAGCAATCAGCCCCAGCATTTT. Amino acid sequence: CASSVPGQGASNQPQHF.

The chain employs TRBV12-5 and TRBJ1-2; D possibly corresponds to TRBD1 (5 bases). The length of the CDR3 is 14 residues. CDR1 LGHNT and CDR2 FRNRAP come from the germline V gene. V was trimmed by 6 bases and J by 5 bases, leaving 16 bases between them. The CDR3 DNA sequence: TGTGCTAGTGGCTCGGGACCGGCCACTTATGGCTACACCTTC. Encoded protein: CASGSGPATYGYTF.

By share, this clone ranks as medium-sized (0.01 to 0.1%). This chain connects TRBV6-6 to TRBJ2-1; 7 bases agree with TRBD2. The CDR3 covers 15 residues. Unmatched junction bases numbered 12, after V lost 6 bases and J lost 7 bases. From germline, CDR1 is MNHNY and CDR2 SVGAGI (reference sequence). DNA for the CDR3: TGTGCCAGCAGCCGGTGGGAGGGTTTCCAAAATGAGCAGTTCTTC. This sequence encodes CASSRWEGFQNEQFF.

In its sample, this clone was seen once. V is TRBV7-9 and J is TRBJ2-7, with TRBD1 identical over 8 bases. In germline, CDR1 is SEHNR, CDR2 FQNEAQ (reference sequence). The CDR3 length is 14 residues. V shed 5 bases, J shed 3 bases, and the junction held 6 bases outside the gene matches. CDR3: CASSPAGTGYEQYF. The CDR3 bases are TGTGCCAGCAGCCCTGCCGGGACAGGCTACGAGCAGTACTTC.

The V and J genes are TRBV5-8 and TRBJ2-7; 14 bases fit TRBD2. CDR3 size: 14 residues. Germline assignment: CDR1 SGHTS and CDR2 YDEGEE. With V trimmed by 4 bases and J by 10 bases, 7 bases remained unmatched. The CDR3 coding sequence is TGTGCCAGCAGCCCCGGGACTAGCGGGAGTCGTCAGTACTTC. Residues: CASSPGTSGSRQYF.

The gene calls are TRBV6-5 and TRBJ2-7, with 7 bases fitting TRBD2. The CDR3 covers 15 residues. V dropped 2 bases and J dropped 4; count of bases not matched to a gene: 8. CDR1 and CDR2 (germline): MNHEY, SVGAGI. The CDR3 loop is CASSYPAGAEYEQYF. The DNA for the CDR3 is TGTGCCAGCAGTTACCCGGCGGGAGCCGAGTACGAGCAGTACTTC.

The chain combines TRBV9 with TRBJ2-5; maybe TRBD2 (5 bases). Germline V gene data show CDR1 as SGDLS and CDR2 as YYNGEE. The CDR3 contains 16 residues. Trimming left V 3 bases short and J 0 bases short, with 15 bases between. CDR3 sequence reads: CASSARPTSNQETQYF. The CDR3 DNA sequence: TGTGCCAGCAGCGCAAGACCCACTAGTAACCAAGAGACCCAGTACTTC.

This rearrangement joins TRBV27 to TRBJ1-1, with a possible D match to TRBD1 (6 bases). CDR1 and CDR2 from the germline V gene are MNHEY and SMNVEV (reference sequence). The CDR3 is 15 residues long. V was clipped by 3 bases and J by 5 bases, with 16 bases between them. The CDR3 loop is CASSFAPGALTEAFF. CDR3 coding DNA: TGTGCCAGCAGTTTCGCACCAGGGGCTCTGACTGAAGCTTTCTTT.

The CDR3 DNA follows: TGTGCCAGCAGCCACATAACAGCGGGGGTCTACAATGAGCAGTTCTTC. Amino acids: CASSHITAGVYNEQFF. This sequence joins TRBV27 and TRBJ2-1; 8 bases are shared with TRBD2. Trimming took 6 bases from V and 3 from J; bases not matched to a gene: 10. Germline V gene lookup returns CDR1 MNHEY and CDR2 SMNVEV (reference sequence). The CDR3 runs to 16 residues.

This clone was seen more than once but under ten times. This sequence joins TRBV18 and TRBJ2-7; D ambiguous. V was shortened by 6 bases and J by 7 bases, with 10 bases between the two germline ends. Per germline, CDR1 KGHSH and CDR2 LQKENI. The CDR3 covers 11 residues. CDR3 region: CASSATLEQYF. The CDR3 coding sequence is TGTGCCAGCTCCGCCACCCTAGAGCAGTACTTC.